This passage covers 23 T cell receptor beta chains from one sample sequenced in a study of cytomegalovirus exposure and HLA in healthy donors. The primer mix had 60 Vbeta and 13 Jbeta primers. Clones were sequenced by immunoSEQ multiplex PCR, and TCRdb holds only the in-frame ones, with some missing. The data contain under 200,000 clones, around 79% of them singletons. The sample comprised PBMCs. The source is a woman aged 45 to 65 in good health and CMV-seronegative.

The table lists this clone with a count of one. The chain couples TRBV29-1 to TRBJ2-7; TRBD2 matches at 9 bases. The germline V gene has CDR1 SQVTM and CDR2 ANQGSEA. V shed 2 bases, J shed 7 bases, and the junction held 9 bases outside the gene matches. The length of the CDR3 is 14 residues. CDR3 protein: CSVELAGARMEQYF. DNA of the CDR3: TGCAGCGTTGAATTAGCGGGGGCCCGCATGGAGCAGTACTTC.

V and J are TRBV4-3 and TRBJ1-4; no firm D call. The V gene lost 4 bases and the J gene lost 8 bases, with 17 bases spanning the gap. Germline V gene sequence: CDR1 LGHNA, CDR2 YSLEER. This CDR3 has 15 amino acids. CDR3 sequence (DNA): TGCGCCAGCAGCCCGTGGGGAGTGAGGGAGGAAAAACTGTTTTTT. Protein sequence: CASSPWGVREEKLFF.

CDR3 in DNA: TGTGCCAGCAGCTCTCGAGCCGAGGTACCCCTCCACTTT. This translates into CASSSRAEVPLHF. This chain connects TRBV7-2 to TRBJ1-6; no clear D. V was cut by 4 bases and J by 12 bases, with 13 bases left in between. Germline values: CDR1 SGHTA, CDR2 FQGNSA. The CDR3 runs 13 residues.

The chain joins TRBV18 to TRBJ2-5, with 7 bases that match TRBD1. Germline V lookup: CDR1 KGHSH, CDR2 LQKENI. V lost 6 bases and J lost 2; bases outside the gene matches: 6. The CDR3 contains 14 residues. The CDR3 nucleotides read TGTGCCAGCTCCCTCGACAGGGTTCAAGAGACCCAGTACTTC. Its protein product is CASSLDRVQETQYF.

The chain has TRBV19 and TRBJ2-3; no definite D call. Germline V CDR1 and CDR2: LNHDA, SQIVND (reference sequence). V shed 4 bases and J shed 4 bases, with 12 bases lying between them. The CDR3 is 14 amino acids. CDR3 sequence: CASSTLTSADTQYF. CDR3 in DNA: TGTGCCAGTAGTACTCTGACCAGCGCAGATACGCAGTATTTT.

J is TRBJ2-1 and V is TRBV27, with 7 bases fitting TRBD1. The ends lost 8 bases at V and 4 bases at J; junction bases unmatched: 5. This CDR3 comprises 13 residues. Germline V CDR1 and CDR2: MNHEY, SMNVEV (reference sequence). In DNA, the CDR3 is TGTGCCAGCCGATTGGGACAGTACAATGAGCAGTTCTTC. Translated, it gives CASRLGQYNEQFF.

The CDR3, as DNA: TGTGCCAGTACCCGGACAGGGTCGGGCGGGGAGCTGTTTTTT. Its protein is CASTRTGSGGELFF. V usage is TRBV19 and J usage is TRBJ2-2; 8 nucleotides agree with TRBD1. CDR3 size: 14 residues. V lost 7 bases and J lost 7; bases outside the gene matches: 8. Germline V gene lookup returns CDR1 LNHDA and CDR2 SQIVND (reference sequence).

This clone was recorded a few times. The chain joins TRBV6-5 to TRBJ1-6; D gene ambiguous. Between the trimmed V and J ends, which lost 7 bases and 7 bases, there was a span of 14 bases. CDR1 and CDR2 (germline): MNHEY, SVGAGI. CDR3 size: 14 residues. This CDR3 reads CASTELAYNSPLHF. CDR3 coding DNA: TGTGCCAGCACTGAACTCGCGTACAATTCACCCCTCCACTTT.

The table lists this clone with a count of one. The chain uses TRBV5-1 and TRBJ2-5, with TRBD1 identical over 9 bases. The CDR3 is 14 amino acids. With V trimmed by 5 bases and J by 5 bases, 7 bases remained unmatched. CDR1 SGHRS and CDR2 YFSETQ come from the germline V gene. The CDR3: CASSPDRGSETQYF. The DNA for the CDR3 is TGCGCCAGCAGTCCAGACAGGGGGTCGGAGACCCAGTACTTC.

The chain employs TRBV4-1 and TRBJ1-4, with D perhaps matching TRBD1 (5 bases). The CDR3 covers 16 residues. Between the trimmed V and J ends, which lost 0 bases and 5 bases, there was a span of 13 bases. Germline V gives CDR1 MGHRA, CDR2 YSYEKL. The CDR3 nucleotides are TGCGCCAGCAGCCAAGAGGGGCACAGTGCGAATGAAAAACTGTTTTTT. It specifies CASSQEGHSANEKLFF.

The chain uses TRBV18 and TRBJ1-2; no firm D call. The CDR3 covers 16 residues. Germline values: CDR1 KGHSH, CDR2 LQKENI. The V end was cut by 2 bases, the J end by 0 bases, with 13 bases between. The CDR3 region has the DNA TGTGCCAGCTCACCATCGTTAGACAAGACTAACTATGGCTACACCTTC. Protein sequence: CASSPSLDKTNYGYTF.

This chain joins TRBV5-6 and TRBJ1-2, with TRBD1 identical over 8 bases. The V segment lost 3 bases and the J segment 5 bases; nucleotides outside the gene matches: 6. This CDR3 comprises 14 residues. CDR1 SGHDT and CDR2 YYEEEE come from the germline V gene. The CDR3 DNA is TGTGCCAGCAGCTCCACAGGGGGGATGTATGGCTACACCTTC. It translates to CASSSTGGMYGYTF. The whole variable domain, remainder taken from reference TRBV5-6 and TRBJ1-2, is DAGVTQSPTHLIKTRGQQVTLRCSPKSGHDTVSWYQQALGQGPQFIFQYYEEEERQRGNFPDRFSGHQFPNYSSELNVNALLLGDSALYLCASSSTGGMYGYTFGSGTRLTVV.

The chain is built from TRBV28 and TRBJ2-5, with 9 nucleotides matching TRBD2. V shed 3 bases, J shed 5 bases, and the junction held 10 bases outside the gene matches. The CDR3 loop spans 16 amino acids. In germline, CDR1 is MDHEN, CDR2 SYDVKM. CDR3 nucleotides: TGTGCCAGCAGTTTTCTAGCTAGCGGGATGTGGGAGACCCAGTACTTC. It translates to CASSFLASGMWETQYF. Using reference TRBV28 and TRBJ2-5 for the parts outside the CDR3, the full variable domain is DVKVTQSSRYLVKRTGEKVFLECVQDMDHENMFWYRQDPGLGLRLIYFSYDVKMKEKGDIPEGYSVSREKKERFSLILESASTNQTSMYLCASSFLASGMWETQYFGPGTRLLVL.

CDR3 bases: TGTGCCAGCAGTTACTCGAGAGGTTCAGTGGATGGCTACACCTTC. Translation: CASSYSRGSVDGYTF. The chain links TRBV6-5 to TRBJ1-2, with D uncertain. V lost 0 bases and J 6 bases, leaving 14 bases between the germline ends. The CDR3 spans 15 residues. CDR1 is MNHEY, CDR2 SVGAGI, per germline.

This chain connects TRBV1 to TRBJ2-1; TRBD2 is the table's D call, not checked against the DNA. TRBV1 is reported as a pseudogene. This CDR3 contains 19 residues. The CDR3 is CTSSQDASGGQSSYNEQFF. The CDR3 nucleotides are TGCACCAGCAGCCAAGACGCAAGCGGGGGTCAAAGCTCCTACAATGAGCAGTTCTTC.

This chain links TRBV5-4 with TRBJ2-1; TRBD2 matches at 13 bases. The CDR3 totals 19 residues. The germline V gene encodes CDR1 SGHNT and CDR2 YYREEE (reference sequence). V lost 1 base, J lost 0 bases, and 7 bases stayed unmatched. CDR3 bases: TGTGCCAGCAGCTTGCTGGGACTAGCGGGGAAAAGCTCCTACAATGAGCAGTTCTTC. Its protein is CASSLLGLAGKSSYNEQFF.

V gene TRBV5-8 combines with J gene TRBJ1-1; TRBD1 aligns across 9 bases. The CDR3 loop spans 15 amino acids. After removal of 3 bases from V and 3 bases from J, the junction contained 6 bases not matched to a gene. Germline V CDR1 and CDR2: SGHTS, YDEGEE. The CDR3 is CASSYLGQGYTEAFF. The CDR3 nucleotides are TGTGCCAGCAGCTATTTGGGACAGGGATACACTGAAGCTTTCTTT.

The chain is built from TRBV6-6 and TRBJ2-7, with a tentative D call TRBD2 (5 bases). Trimming stripped 11 bases from V and 1 base from J, with 15 bases between. CDR3 length: 13 residues. CDR1 is MNHNY and CDR2 is SVGAGI in the germline V gene (reference sequence). CDR3 sequence: CAGSGGLSYEQYF. CDR3 coding DNA: TGTGCCGGGAGTGGTGGCTTATCCTACGAGCAGTACTTC.

The chain is built from TRBV5-1 and TRBJ1-2; 7 nucleotides match TRBD1. The CDR3 consists of 11 residues. Looked up from germline, CDR1 is SGHRS and CDR2 is YFSETQ. V shed 3 bases and J 10 bases; nucleotides not matched to a gene: 3. CDR3 coding DNA: TGCGCCAGCAGCTCTGACAGGGACTACACCTTC. This gives the protein CASSSDRDYTF. The entire variable domain, with the rest obtained from reference TRBV5-1 and TRBJ1-2, is as follows: KAGVTQTPRYLIKTRGQQVTLSCSPISGHRSVSWYQQTPGQGLQFLFEYFSETQRNKGNFPGRFSGRQFSNSRSEMNVSTLELGDSALYLCASSSDRDYTFGSGTRLTVV.

The chain is built from TRBV6-1 and TRBJ2-5; tentatively, D is TRBD2 (6 bases). The assigned J gene may be wrong: the sequence end matches TRBJ2-7 better. Germline assignment: CDR1 MNHNS and CDR2 SASEGT. This CDR3 spans 15 amino acids. DNA for the CDR3: TGTGCCAGCAATCCCACCGGGAGCCCAGCTTACGAGCAGTACTTC. This gives the protein CASNPTGSPAYEQYF.

The V gene is TRBV2, the J gene TRBJ2-1; 9 bases align to TRBD2. The V segment lost 6 bases and the J segment 8 bases; nucleotides outside the gene matches: 11. This CDR3 has 15 amino acids. CDR1 and CDR2 from the germline V gene are SNHLY and FYNNEI. CDR3 amino acids: CASSKDGAGGYEQFF. As DNA, the CDR3 is TGTGCCAGCAGCAAAGATGGCGCGGGGGGGTATGAGCAGTTCTTC. The complete variable domain, with remaining parts taken from reference TRBV2 and TRBJ2-1, reads EPEVTQTPSHQVTQMGQEVILRCVPISNHLYFYWYRQILGQKVEFLVSFYNNEISEKSEIFDDQFSVERPDGSNFTLKIRSTKLEDSAMYFCASSKDGAGGYEQFFGPGTRLTVL.

The V gene is TRBV27, the J gene TRBJ1-5; possibly TRBD1 for D (5 bases). CDR3 length: 15 amino acids. Germline-derived CDR1 and CDR2 are MNHEY and SMNVEV (reference sequence). Between the trimmed V and J ends, which lost 6 bases and 1 base, there was a span of 13 bases. The CDR3 region is CASRRTGLSNQPQHF. In nucleotides, the CDR3 is TGTGCCAGCAGGCGGACGGGACTGAGCAATCAGCCCCAGCATTTT.

This clone appeared a single time. The gene calls are TRBV6-5 and TRBJ2-6; D may be TRBD2 (5 bases). The CDR3 loop spans 15 amino acids. CDR1 and CDR2 (germline): MNHEY, SVGAGI. Trimming took off 6 bases at V and 1 base at J, with 10 bases between the two ends. In DNA form, the CDR3 reads TGTGCCAGCAGGCGATCGGGATCTGGGGCCAACGTCCTGACTTTC. It yields the protein CASRRSGSGANVLTF.